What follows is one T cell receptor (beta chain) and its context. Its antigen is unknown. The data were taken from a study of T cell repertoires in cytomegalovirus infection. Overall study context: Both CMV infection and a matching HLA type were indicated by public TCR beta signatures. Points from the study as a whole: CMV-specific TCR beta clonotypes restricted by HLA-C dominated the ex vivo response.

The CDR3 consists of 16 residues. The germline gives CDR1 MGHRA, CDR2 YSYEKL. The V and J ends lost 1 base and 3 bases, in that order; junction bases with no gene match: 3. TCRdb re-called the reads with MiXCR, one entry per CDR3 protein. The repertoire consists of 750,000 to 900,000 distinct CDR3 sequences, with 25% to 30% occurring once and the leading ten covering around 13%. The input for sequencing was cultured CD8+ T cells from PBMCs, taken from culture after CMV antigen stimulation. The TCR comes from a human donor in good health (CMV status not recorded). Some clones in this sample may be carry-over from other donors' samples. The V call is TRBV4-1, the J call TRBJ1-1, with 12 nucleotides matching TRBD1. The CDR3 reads CASSQGDRGLDTEAFF. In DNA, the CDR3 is TGCGCCAGCAGCCAAGGGGACAGGGGGCTGGACACTGAAGCTTTCTTT.